Shown below are 29 T cell receptor beta chains from a single sample sequenced in a study of T cell repertoires in cytomegalovirus infection. MiXCR was run by TCRdb on the reads, yielding one entry per CDR3 protein. The table records hundreds of thousands of distinct CDR3 sequences, 17% of them present only once. Sequencing used PBMCs. The source of these receptors is a human donor in good health (CMV status not recorded). Some clones in this sample may be carry-over from other donors' samples.

This chain joins TRBV20-1 and TRBJ1-2; D is undetermined. There are 10 residues in the CDR3. V lost 5 bases to trimming and J lost 6 bases, with 7 bases between them. Germline-derived CDR1 and CDR2 are DFQATT and SNEGSKA (reference sequence). CDR3 amino acids: CSAPLNGYTF. CDR3 bases: TGCAGTGCTCCCCTGAATGGCTACACCTTC.

The chain links TRBV6-5 to TRBJ1-6, with 8 nucleotides matching TRBD1. The V gene end was trimmed by 0 bases and the J gene end by 10 bases; junction bases not matched to a gene: 8. This CDR3 is built from 16 residues. The germline V gene encodes CDR1 MNHEY and CDR2 SVGAGI. The CDR3 region has the DNA TGTGCCAGCAGTTACTCCCCCGACAGGGGTAAATCACCCCTCCACTTT. It codes for CASSYSPDRGKSPLHF.

The chain uses TRBV20-1 and TRBJ2-1; 8 positions agree with TRBD1. V was pared by 2 bases and J by 6 bases, with 9 bases of the junction left unmatched. Germline lookup yields CDR1 DFQATT and CDR2 SNEGSKA (reference sequence). The CDR3 loop spans 15 amino acids. CDR3 coding DNA: TGCAGTGCTAGATCGTCAGGGGGCCATCCCAATGAGCAGTTCTTC. Amino acids: CSARSSGGHPNEQFF.

Ten or more counts support this clonotype. The gene calls are TRBV7-6 and TRBJ2-7, with no clear D. The CDR3 length is 14 residues. Trimming left V 5 bases short and J 2 bases short, with 13 bases between. From germline, CDR1 is SGHVS and CDR2 FNYEAQ. The CDR3 reads CASSPHKWPYEQYF. CDR3 nucleotide sequence: TGTGCCAGCAGCCCTCATAAGTGGCCCTACGAGCAGTACTTC.

CDR3 residues: CSATSGLAGGETQYF. CDR3 coding DNA: TGCAGTGCTACCTCAGGACTAGCGGGGGGGGAGACCCAGTACTTC. This chain joins TRBV20-1 and TRBJ2-5, with 15 nucleotides matching TRBD2. Germline CDR1 is DFQATT and CDR2 is SNEGSKA (reference sequence). This CDR3 spans 15 amino acids. J gave up 5 bases and V 4 bases, and 5 bases lay outside the gene matches.

This clonotype has more than one count but fewer than ten. V gene TRBV28 combines with J gene TRBJ2-2; tentative D call: TRBD1 (6 bases). V lost 3 bases to trimming and J lost 5 bases, with 10 bases between them. The CDR3 runs to 14 residues. Germline CDR1 and CDR2: MDHEN and SYDVKM. The CDR3 DNA is TGTGCCAGCAGTTTGGCAGGGGCAACCGGGGAGCTGTTTTTT. This encodes CASSLAGATGELFF.

This clonotype was seen only a few times. J is TRBJ1-1 and V is TRBV23-1, with 9 bases matching TRBD1. TRBV23-1 is an ORF for which the function is uncertain. Losses at the gene ends were 0 bases for V and 5 bases for J; bases not matched to a gene: 13. This CDR3 is 18 amino acids long. This CDR3 is CASSQSGDWDRDETEAFF. The CDR3 region has the DNA TGCGCCAGCAGTCAATCTGGAGATTGGGACAGGGATGAGACTGAAGCTTTCTTT.

This clonotype showed up many times. This sequence joins TRBV20-1 and TRBJ2-5, with 7 nucleotides matching TRBD1. This CDR3 comprises 15 residues. Unmatched junction bases numbered 4, after V lost 0 bases and J lost 0 bases. The germline CDR1 and CDR2 sequences are DFQATT and SNEGSKA (reference sequence). DNA of the CDR3: TGCAGTGCTAGAGACGAGACAGGGTACCAAGAGACCCAGTACTTC. Residues: CSARDETGYQETQYF.

This clonotype was seen at least ten times. This sequence joins TRBV7-2 and TRBJ1-2; D call uncertain. The V gene lost 0 bases and the J gene lost 7 bases, with 6 bases spanning the gap. Germline-derived CDR1 and CDR2 are SGHTA and FQGNSA. The CDR3 is made up of 12 amino acids. CDR3 protein: CASSLAGFGYTF. Written as DNA, the CDR3 is TGTGCCAGCAGCTTAGCCGGGTTTGGCTACACCTTC.

This clonotype was seen ten or more times. This sequence joins TRBV12-3 or TRBV12-4 and TRBJ2-1; D ambiguous. Trimming shortened V by 5 bases and J by 8 bases, and 7 bases separated the two germline ends. This CDR3 comprises 11 residues. The CDR3 sequence is CASSISDEQFF. CDR3 DNA: TGTGCCAGCAGTATCAGCGATGAGCAGTTCTTC.

This clonotype turned up a few times. This sequence joins TRBV12-3 or TRBV12-4 and TRBJ2-1, with D unclear. Trimming shortened V by 2 bases and J by 9 bases, and 5 bases separated the two germline ends. The CDR3 is 11 residues long. CDR3 DNA sequence: TGTGCCAGCAGTTTACACGGTGAGCAGTTCTTC. Translating gives CASSLHGEQFF.

This clonotype was seen repeatedly, ten times or more. The CDR3 nucleotides read TGTGCCAGCAGCTTAGGGCAGACTGGGGCCAACGTCCTGACTTTC. Residues: CASSLGQTGANVLTF. This chain joins TRBV7-2 and TRBJ2-6; D is ambiguous. V was clipped by 1 base and J by 2 bases, with 6 bases between them. CDR1 and CDR2 from the germline V gene are SGHTA and FQGNSA. There are 15 residues in the CDR3.

The table lists this clonotype with a few counts. This chain's CDR3 is CASSQHSFEDRSYEQYF. The CDR3 nucleotides read TGTGCCAGCAGCCAACACTCTTTTGAGGACAGAAGCTACGAGCAGTACTTC. V is TRBV14 and J is TRBJ2-7, with a possible D match to TRBD1 (6 bases). The CDR3 contains 17 residues. Trimming removed 2 bases from V and 3 bases from J, with 20 bases in between. Germline V gene data show CDR1 as SGHDN and CDR2 as FVKESK. The whole variable domain, remainder taken from reference TRBV14 and TRBJ2-7, is EAGVTQFPSHSVIEKGQTVTLRCDPISGHDNLYWYRRVMGKEIKFLLHFVKESKQDESGMPNNRFLAERTGGTYSTLKVQPAELEDSGVYFCASSQHSFEDRSYEQYFGPGTRLTVT.

The V and J genes are TRBV5-1 and TRBJ2-5, with TRBD1 identical over 11 bases. CDR1 is SGHRS, CDR2 YFSETQ, per germline. V shed 4 bases and J 5 bases; nucleotides not matched to a gene: 10. The CDR3 totals 16 residues. The CDR3 reads CASSPGQGAGRETQYF. DNA of the CDR3: TGCGCCAGCAGCCCCGGACAGGGGGCAGGCCGGGAGACCCAGTACTTC.

V gene TRBV6-1 combines with J gene TRBJ1-5; maybe TRBD1 (6 bases). The V gene lost 4 bases and the J gene lost 1 base, with 11 bases spanning the gap. Germline V gene lookup returns CDR1 MNHNS and CDR2 SASEGT. The CDR3 totals 15 residues. Here the CDR3 DNA reads TGTGCCAGCAGTGGCGGGACATGGAGCAATCAGCCCCAGCATTTT. Translated, it gives CASSGGTWSNQPQHF.

This clonotype has a handful of counts. The CDR3 bases are TGTGCCAGCAGTCCGCCGTGGCGGGGCACCGGGGAGCTGTTTTTT. It codes for CASSPPWRGTGELFF. The chain employs TRBV28 and TRBJ2-2; possibly TRBD2 for D (6 bases). CDR1 and CDR2 from the germline V gene are MDHEN and SYDVKM. This CDR3 comprises 15 residues. V was trimmed by 5 bases and J by 4 bases, leaving 14 bases between them.

Ten or more counts support this clonotype. The gene calls are TRBV7-8 and TRBJ1-4; D not resolved. V lost 5 bases and J lost 8, with 12 bases in between. Germline V gives CDR1 SGHVS, CDR2 FQNEAQ. The CDR3 spans 13 residues. The CDR3 DNA sequence: TGTGCCAGCAGCCCCCGGGCCAGAGAAAAACTGTTTTTT. As protein: CASSPRAREKLFF.

In this sample, this clonotype turned up many times. The rearrangement links TRBV7-2 to TRBJ2-3; maybe TRBD2 (5 bases). The germline V gene encodes CDR1 SGHTA and CDR2 FQGNSA. The CDR3 runs 16 residues. V gave up 4 bases and J gave up 0 bases, with 14 bases separating them. The CDR3 reads CASSSPAGPSTDTQYF. The CDR3 DNA follows: TGTGCCAGCAGCTCGCCGGCGGGCCCTAGCACAGATACGCAGTATTTT.

The chain is built from TRBV20-1 and TRBJ1-1; no firm D call. The CDR3 sequence is 13 residues long. Trimming left V 0 bases short and J 4 bases short, with 9 bases between. Germline CDR1 and CDR2: DFQATT and SNEGSKA (reference sequence). This chain's CDR3 is CSARDSPFTEAFF. CDR3 DNA sequence: TGCAGTGCTAGAGATTCCCCCTTCACTGAAGCTTTCTTT.

This chain connects TRBV9 to TRBJ1-4; TRBD1 might be the D (5 bases). Germline V gene sequence: CDR1 SGDLS, CDR2 YYNGEE. This CDR3 contains 15 residues. With 1 base removed from V and 7 bases from J, the gap between germline ends came to 14 bases. CDR3 nucleotide sequence: TGTGCCAGCAGCGTAACTCCGGGGACGGCTGAAAAACTGTTTTTT. Translating gives CASSVTPGTAEKLFF.

The chain employs TRBV11-2 and TRBJ1-6, with no clear D. This CDR3 has 13 amino acids. V gave up 5 bases and J gave up 17 bases, with 19 bases separating them. Germline CDR1 SGHAT, CDR2 FQNNGV. CDR3 region: CASSPISVSTIHF. CDR3 in DNA: TGTGCCAGCAGCCCCATATCAGTTTCCACCATCCACTTT. Together with reference TRBV11-2 and TRBJ1-6, the CDR3 gives the full variable domain: EAGVAQSPRYKIIEKRQSVAFWCNPISGHATLYWYQQILGQGPKLLIQFQNNGVVDDSQLPKDRFSAERLKGVDSTLKIQPAKLEDSAVYLCASSPISVSTIHFGNGTRLTVT.

This clonotype came up a few times. V is TRBV6-6 and J is TRBJ1-1, with D perhaps TRBD1 (6 bases). V was shortened by 5 bases and J by 1 base, with 11 bases between the two germline ends. Germline V gene sequence: CDR1 MNHNY, CDR2 SVGAGI (reference sequence). The CDR3 is 14 amino acids. The CDR3 protein is CASSLRQANTEAFF. The CDR3 bases are TGTGCCAGCAGTCTCAGACAGGCGAACACTGAAGCTTTCTTT.

The table lists this clonotype with a few counts. The genes are TRBV4-1 and TRBJ2-5, with 9 bases that match TRBD2. The CDR3 is 15 residues long. V lost 3 bases and J lost 7; bases outside the gene matches: 9. In germline, CDR1 is MGHRA, CDR2 YSYEKL. DNA for the CDR3: TGCGCCAGCAGCCACACCGGGACTAGCAGTGCGACCCAGTACTTC. Its protein product is CASSHTGTSSATQYF.

The table lists this clonotype with many counts. V usage is TRBV4-1 and J usage is TRBJ2-1; 13 bases match TRBD2. CDR1 MGHRA and CDR2 YSYEKL come from the germline V gene. The CDR3 is 16 residues long. V trimming: 4 bases; J trimming: 5 bases; junction bases outside the gene matches: 5. CDR3 residues: CASSPRGTSGDNEQFF. CDR3 coding DNA: TGCGCCAGCAGCCCAAGGGGGACTAGCGGGGACAATGAGCAGTTCTTC.

The chain links TRBV4-2 to TRBJ1-3, with 10 bases identical to TRBD1. CDR1 LGHNA and CDR2 YNFKEQ come from the germline V gene. This CDR3 has 19 residues. J gave up 2 bases and V 0 bases, and 10 bases lay outside the gene matches. The CDR3 DNA reads as TGTGCCAGCAGCCAAGATAAGACAGGGGGCGCTTCTGCTGGAAACACCATATATTTT. Translating gives CASSQDKTGGASAGNTIYF.

This clonotype appeared a few times. The chain carries TRBV6-6 and TRBJ1-5; 11 nucleotides align to TRBD1. The CDR3 contains 18 residues. CDR1 and CDR2 (germline): MNHNY, SVGAGI (reference sequence). The J segment lost 2 bases and the V segment lost 2 bases, leaving 8 bases of the junction unmatched. CDR3 nucleotides: TGTGCCAGCAGTTACGCTGGACAGGGGGCCGGGGGCAATCAGCCCCAGCATTTT. Protein sequence: CASSYAGQGAGGNQPQHF.

The genes are TRBV2 and TRBJ1-1, with D unclear. There are 12 residues in the CDR3. The V gene lost 6 bases and the J gene lost 6 bases, with 11 bases spanning the gap. Germline CDR1 reads SNHLY; CDR2 reads FYNNEI. Here the CDR3 reads CASRGDLSEAFF. DNA for the CDR3: TGTGCCAGCAGAGGAGACTTGTCTGAAGCTTTCTTT. Full variable domain (rest looked up from reference TRBV2 and TRBJ1-1): EPEVTQTPSHQVTQMGQEVILRCVPISNHLYFYWYRQILGQKVEFLVSFYNNEISEKSEIFDDQFSVERPDGSNFTLKIRSTKLEDSAMYFCASRGDLSEAFFGQGTRLTVV.

The CDR3 nucleotides are TGCAGTGCTGCGGGACAGCCAAACCGGAACACTGAAGCTTTCTTT. Protein: CSAAGQPNRNTEAFF. The V call is TRBV20-1, the J call TRBJ1-1; 7 nucleotides agree with TRBD1. The CDR3 has 15 amino acids. Germline lookup yields CDR1 DFQATT and CDR2 SNEGSKA (reference sequence). Unmatched junction bases numbered 10, after V lost 5 bases and J lost 1 base.

This clonotype showed up many times. The rearrangement links TRBV7-9 to TRBJ2-1, with 11 bases matching TRBD2. J gave up 4 bases and V 4 bases, and 6 bases lay outside the gene matches. Germline CDR1 reads SEHNR; CDR2 reads FQNEAQ (reference sequence). CDR3 length: 16 amino acids. CDR3: CASSSYLAGGYNEQFF. DNA for the CDR3: TGTGCCAGCAGCTCCTACCTAGCGGGGGGTTACAATGAGCAGTTCTTC.